The TCR beta chain under discussion was sequenced for a study of shared clonotypes between healthy human individuals. Looking at the study overall: Each donor had three CD4 naive, three CD4 memory, two CD8 naive and one CD8 memory plate. Regarding the study as a whole: When compared with the clonotypes that were shared by all four sorted-subset donors, the non-shared clonotypes turned out to have lower generation probabilities. Naive subsets, compared against memory subsets, generally had larger estimated richness values.

This clone was observed a single time. No antigen is known for it. In the naive CD8 group, cells lacked CD45RO and were positively selected for CCR7, so terminally differentiated effector memory CD45RA+ cells were left out. TCRdb keeps only in-frame clones here, not all; method: immunoSEQ multiplex PCR. This sample has a few million clones, with approximately 92% found just once. The CDR3 is made up of 14 amino acids. CDR1 is MDHEN, CDR2 SYDVKM, per germline. Trimming removed 5 bases at V and 5 bases at J, with 15 bases between. The chain links TRBV28 to TRBJ1-1, with D possibly being TRBD1 (6 bases). The TCR sequence derives from a man younger than 35 in good health. Some clones in this sample may be carry-over from other donors' samples. Input material: naive CD8+ T cells from PBMCs. The CDR3 DNA reads as TGTGCCAGCAGTGCCGGACAGTATACTACTGAAGCTTTCTTT. Amino acid sequence: CASSAGQYTTEAFF.